The T cell receptor beta chain under discussion was sequenced for a study of neurological immune-mediated disorders. This clonotype was observed at least ten times. Germline CDR1 is SGHTA and CDR2 is FQGNSA. This CDR3 has 13 amino acids. V gave up 1 base and J gave up 12 bases, with 13 bases separating them. One entry per CDR3 protein, called by TCRdb with MiXCR from the 5' RACE reads. This table has roughly 100,000 distinct CDR3 sequences, about 10% appearing once. Noted time point: longitudinal time-point 3. The chain combines TRBV7-2 with TRBJ2-1; D might be TRBD2 (7 bases). The sequencing sample was made of PBMCs. The origin of this receptor is a female donor with HTLV-1-associated myelopathy (HAM/TSP). This chain's CDR3 is CASSLGGGGRQFF. The CDR3 nucleotides are TGTGCCAGCAGCTTAGGAGGGGGGGGTCGGCAGTTCTTC.